This paragraph reports one TCR beta chain. Its antigen is still unknown. These data belong to a study of OX40 agonist ivuxolimab in advanced cancers. Study summary: Dose-escalation patients had hepatocellular carcinoma, melanoma, renal cell or head and neck cancer. Males comprised over 80% of the group, whose mean age was around 62 years (range roughly 23 to 80). Study-wide results and limits: Some nonresponders additionally presented with little normalized T-cell clonal expansion.

Clones were read by immunoSEQ multiplex PCR, and TCRdb kept only the in-frame ones, dropping some. The sample contains around 99,000 clones, around 90% of which appear only once. Trimming took off 5 bases at V and 0 bases at J, with 16 bases between the two ends. Germline CDR1 and CDR2: SQVTM and ANQGSEA. CDR3 length equals 16 residues. This specimen consisted of CD4+ or CD8+ T cells sorted from blood, obtained in a trial of the OX40 agonist ivuxolimab. This TCR was sampled from an adult with an advanced solid tumor such as melanoma, head and neck, liver or kidney cancer. This chain uses TRBV29-1 with TRBJ2-2; a possible D gene is TRBD2 (6 bases). CDR3 nucleotides: TGCAGCGTTAAACCCCCCGGGGGAGCGAACACCGGGGAGCTGTTTTTT. It encodes CSVKPPGGANTGELFF.